The T cell receptor (beta chain) described here comes from a study of T cell repertoires in cytomegalovirus infection. On the study more broadly: Matching HLA type, along with CMV infection, was indicated by public TCR beta signatures.

V was clipped by 3 bases and J by 0 bases; unmatched bases: 5. The CDR3 spans 17 residues. Per the germline V gene, CDR1 is KGHSH and CDR2 is LQKENI. Findings of the study overall: CMV-specific TCR beta clonotypes restricted by HLA-C were the ones dominating the ex vivo response. Individuals carrying CMV plus the relevant HLA were identified by cumulative frequency of public TCR beta families.

With regard to this clonotype: The antigen remains unidentified.

MiXCR, run by TCRdb on the reads, gives a single entry per CDR3 protein. The sample lists more than 350,000 distinct CDR3 sequences; roughly 30% were seen once. The sequence was collected from a human donor in good health (CMV status not recorded). Some clones in this sample may be carry-over from other donors' samples. Sample: PBMCs. The rearrangement links TRBV18 to TRBJ1-3, with 10 positions matching TRBD1. CDR3 DNA sequence: TGTGCCAGCTCACCGGGGGACAGGGGTATCTCTGGAAACACCATATATTTT. This codes for CASSPGDRGISGNTIYF.